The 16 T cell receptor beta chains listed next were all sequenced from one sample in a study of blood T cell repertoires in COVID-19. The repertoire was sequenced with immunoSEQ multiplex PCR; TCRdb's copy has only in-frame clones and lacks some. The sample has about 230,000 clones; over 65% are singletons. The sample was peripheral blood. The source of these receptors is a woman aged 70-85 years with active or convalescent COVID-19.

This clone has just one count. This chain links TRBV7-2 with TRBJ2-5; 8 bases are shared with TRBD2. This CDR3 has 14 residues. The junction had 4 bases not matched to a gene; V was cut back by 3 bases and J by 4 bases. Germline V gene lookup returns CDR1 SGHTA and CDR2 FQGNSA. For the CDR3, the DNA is TGTGCCAGCAGCTTTGTGAGCGGGGGAGAGACCCAGTACTTC. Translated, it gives CASSFVSGGETQYF.

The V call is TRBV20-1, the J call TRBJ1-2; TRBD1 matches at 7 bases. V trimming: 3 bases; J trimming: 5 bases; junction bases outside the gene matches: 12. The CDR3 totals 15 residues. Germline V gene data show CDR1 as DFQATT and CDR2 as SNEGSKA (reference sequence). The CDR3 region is CSASTSHRGRYGYTF. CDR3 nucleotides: TGCAGTGCTAGTACATCCCACAGGGGACGATATGGCTACACCTTC.

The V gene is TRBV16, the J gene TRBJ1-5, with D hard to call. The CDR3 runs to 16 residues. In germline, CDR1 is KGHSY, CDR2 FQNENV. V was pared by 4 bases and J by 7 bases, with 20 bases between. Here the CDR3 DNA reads TGTGCCAGCAGCCCCCGGATGTACAGTCCCGGCCAGCCCCAGCATTTT. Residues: CASSPRMYSPGQPQHF.

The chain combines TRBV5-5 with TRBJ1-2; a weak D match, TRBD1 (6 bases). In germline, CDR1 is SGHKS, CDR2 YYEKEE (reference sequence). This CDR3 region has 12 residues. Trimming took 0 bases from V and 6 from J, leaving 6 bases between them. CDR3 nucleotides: TGTGCCAGCAGCTTGGAGGGGGATGGCTACACCTTC. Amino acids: CASSLEGDGYTF.

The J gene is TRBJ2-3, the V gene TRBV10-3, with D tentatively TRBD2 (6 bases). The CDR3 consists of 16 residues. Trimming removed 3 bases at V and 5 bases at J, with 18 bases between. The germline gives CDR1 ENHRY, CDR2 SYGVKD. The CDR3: CAISERTSAGGDTQYF. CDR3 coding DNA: TGTGCCATCAGTGAAAGGACATCCGCCGGGGGAGATACGCAGTATTTT.

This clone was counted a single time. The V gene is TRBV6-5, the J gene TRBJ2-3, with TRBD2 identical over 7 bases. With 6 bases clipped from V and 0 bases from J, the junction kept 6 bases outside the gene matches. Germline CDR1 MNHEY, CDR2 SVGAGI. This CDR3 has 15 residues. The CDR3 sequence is CASRFSGPSTDTQYF. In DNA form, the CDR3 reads TGTGCCAGCAGATTTAGCGGGCCTAGCACAGATACGCAGTATTTT.

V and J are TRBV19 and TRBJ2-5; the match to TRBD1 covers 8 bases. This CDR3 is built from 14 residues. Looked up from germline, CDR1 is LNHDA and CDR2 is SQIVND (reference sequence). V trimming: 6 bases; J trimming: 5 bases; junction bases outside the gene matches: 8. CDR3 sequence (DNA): TGTGCCAGTAGCGGGCCAGGGGGCAGGGAGACCCAGTACTTC. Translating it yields CASSGPGGRETQYF.

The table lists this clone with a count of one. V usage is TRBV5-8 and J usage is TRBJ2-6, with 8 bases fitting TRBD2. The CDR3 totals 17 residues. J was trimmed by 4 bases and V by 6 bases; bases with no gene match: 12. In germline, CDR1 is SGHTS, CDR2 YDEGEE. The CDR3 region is CASTGGGSGRGANVLTF. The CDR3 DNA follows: TGTGCCAGCACCGGGGGGGGATCAGGGAGAGGGGCCAACGTCCTGACTTTC.

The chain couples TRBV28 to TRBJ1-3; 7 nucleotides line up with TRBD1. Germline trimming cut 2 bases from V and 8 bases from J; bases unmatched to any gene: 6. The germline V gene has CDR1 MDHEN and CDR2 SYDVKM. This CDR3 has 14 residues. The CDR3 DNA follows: TGTGCCAGCAGTTTAGGGGACAGTGGGGACACCATATATTTT. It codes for CASSLGDSGDTIYF.

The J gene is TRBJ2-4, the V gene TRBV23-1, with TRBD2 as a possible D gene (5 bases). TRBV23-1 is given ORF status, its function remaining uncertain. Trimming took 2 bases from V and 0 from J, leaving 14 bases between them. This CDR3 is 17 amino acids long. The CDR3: CASSQIGSLLAKNIQYF. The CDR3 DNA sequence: TGCGCCAGCAGTCAAATAGGGAGTCTTTTAGCCAAAAACATTCAGTACTTC.

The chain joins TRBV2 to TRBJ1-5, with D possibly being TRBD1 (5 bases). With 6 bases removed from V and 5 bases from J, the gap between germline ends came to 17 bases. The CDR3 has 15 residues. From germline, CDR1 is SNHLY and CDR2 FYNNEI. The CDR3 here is CASRYDRSRDQPQHF. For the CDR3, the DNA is TGTGCCAGCAGGTACGACAGATCCCGGGATCAGCCCCAGCATTTT.

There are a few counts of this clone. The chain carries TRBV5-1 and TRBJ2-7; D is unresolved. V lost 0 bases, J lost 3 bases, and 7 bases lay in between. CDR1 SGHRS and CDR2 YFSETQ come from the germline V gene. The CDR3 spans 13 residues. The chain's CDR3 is CASSLDADYEQYF. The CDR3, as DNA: TGCGCCAGCAGCTTGGATGCGGACTACGAGCAGTACTTC.

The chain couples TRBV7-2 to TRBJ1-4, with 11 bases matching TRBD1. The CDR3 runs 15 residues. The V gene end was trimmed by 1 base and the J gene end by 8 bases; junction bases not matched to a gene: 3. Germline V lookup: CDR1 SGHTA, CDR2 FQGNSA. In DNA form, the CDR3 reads TGTGCCAGCAGCTTAGGCGGGACAGGGGGGGAAAAACTGTTTTTT. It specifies CASSLGGTGGEKLFF.

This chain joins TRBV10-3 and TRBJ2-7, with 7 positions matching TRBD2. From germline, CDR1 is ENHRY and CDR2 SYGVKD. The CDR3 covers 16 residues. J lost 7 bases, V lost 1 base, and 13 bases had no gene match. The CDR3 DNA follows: TGTGCCATCAGTGAGTTTTCCGGGACTACCCGGGAGGAGCAGTACTTC. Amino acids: CAISEFSGTTREEQYF.

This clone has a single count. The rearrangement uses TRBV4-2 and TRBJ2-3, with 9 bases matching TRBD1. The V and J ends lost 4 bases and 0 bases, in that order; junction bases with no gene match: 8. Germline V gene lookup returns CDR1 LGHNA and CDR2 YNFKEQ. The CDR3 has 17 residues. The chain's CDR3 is CASSPHAGTGSTDTQYF. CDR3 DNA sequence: TGTGCCAGCAGCCCTCACGCCGGGACAGGGAGCACAGATACGCAGTATTTT.

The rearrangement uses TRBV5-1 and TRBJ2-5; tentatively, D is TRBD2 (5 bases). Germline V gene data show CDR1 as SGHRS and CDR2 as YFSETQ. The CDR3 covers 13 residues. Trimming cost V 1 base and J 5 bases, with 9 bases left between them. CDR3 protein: CASSLSPGETQYF. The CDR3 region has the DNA TGCGCCAGCAGCTTGAGCCCGGGGGAGACCCAGTACTTC.